This T cell receptor beta chain was observed in a study of OX40 agonist ivuxolimab in advanced cancers. Study-level information: Those enrolled were about 80% male, with a mean age of around 60 years and ages from about 20 to 85.

Unmatched junction bases numbered 7, after V lost 5 bases and J lost 5 bases. Per the germline V gene, CDR1 is MDHEN and CDR2 is SYDVKM. The CDR3 runs to 15 residues. General study results and limits: Expanded peripheral T cell antigen specificity was not determined.

About this clone itself: Its antigen is unidentified.

Data came from immunoSEQ multiplex PCR; TCRdb stores just in-frame clones and leaves some out. The sample consists of tens of thousands of clones, 70% to 90% of them appearing once. The chain couples TRBV28 to TRBJ2-5; TRBD1 aligns across 11 bases. This sequence was found in an adult with an advanced solid tumor such as melanoma, head and neck, liver or kidney cancer. The sequenced sample was CD4+ or CD8+ T cells sorted from blood, obtained in a trial of the OX40 agonist ivuxolimab. The CDR3 loop reads CASSPPGQGVETQYF. The CDR3, as DNA: TGTGCCAGCAGTCCCCCGGGACAGGGGGTCGAGACCCAGTACTTC.